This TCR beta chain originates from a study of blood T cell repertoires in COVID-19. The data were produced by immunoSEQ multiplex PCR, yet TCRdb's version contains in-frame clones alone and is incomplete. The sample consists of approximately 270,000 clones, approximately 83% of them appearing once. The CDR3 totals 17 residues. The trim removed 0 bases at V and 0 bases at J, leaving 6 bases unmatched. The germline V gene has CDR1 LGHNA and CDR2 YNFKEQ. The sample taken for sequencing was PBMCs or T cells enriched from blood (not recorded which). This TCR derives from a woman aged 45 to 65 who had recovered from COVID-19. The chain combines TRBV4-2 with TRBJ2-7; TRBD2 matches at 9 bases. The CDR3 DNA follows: TGTGCCAGCAGCCAAGATAGCGGGAGTTACAGCTCCTACGAGCAGTACTTC. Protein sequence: CASSQDSGSYSSYEQYF.